These T cell receptor beta chains were read from a single sample in a study of cytomegalovirus exposure and HLA in healthy donors. Sequenced by immunoSEQ multiplex PCR; TCRdb stores in-frame clones only, minus some. Seen here are approximately 200,000 clones, more than 80% observed once, and the top ten hold more than 6.5%. Sequences were obtained from PBMCs. The receptor source for this set is a young man in good health and CMV-seropositive. The CDR3 runs from the conserved cysteine through the conserved F or W. D genes are given only for firm matches. Clone size appears in some rows only: once, few, many, or a class for an expanded clone.

J gene: TRBJ2-7; V gene: TRBV7-9; D gene: -; clone size: -; CDR3 protein: CASSLVLRAYEQYF; CDR3 DNA: TGTGCCAGCAGCTTGGTGTTGAGGGCCTACGAGCAGTACTTC
J gene: TRBJ1-3; V gene: TRBV28; D gene: -; clone size: -; CDR3 protein: CASSTVGLGGNTIYF; CDR3 DNA: TGTGCCAGCAGTACAGTGGGACTAGGAGGAAACACCATATATTTT
J gene: TRBJ2-7; V gene: TRBV7-3; D gene: -; clone size: few; CDR3 protein: CASSLLSDSSYEQYF; CDR3 DNA: TGTGCCAGCAGCTTGTTATCCGACAGCTCCTACGAGCAGTACTTC
J gene: TRBJ2-5; V gene: TRBV18; D gene: TRBD2; clone size: -; CDR3 protein: CASSPLGGRETQYF; CDR3 DNA: TGTGCCAGCTCACCACTTGGCGGGAGGGAGACCCAGTACTTC
J gene: TRBJ2-2; V gene: TRBV28; D gene: -; clone size: -; CDR3 protein: CASSPYTGELFF; CDR3 DNA: TGTGCCAGCAGTCCATACACCGGGGAGCTGTTTTTT
J gene: TRBJ1-2; V gene: TRBV14; D gene: -; clone size: -; CDR3 protein: CASSQDIARGYTF; CDR3 DNA: TGTGCCAGCAGCCAAGATATTGCCCGGGGCTACACCTTC
J gene: TRBJ2-2; V gene: TRBV6-5; D gene: TRBD1; clone size: -; CDR3 protein: CASRSGGVDTGELFF; CDR3 DNA: TGTGCCAGCAGATCAGGGGGCGTGGACACCGGGGAGCTGTTTTTT
J gene: TRBJ1-2; V gene: TRBV6-5; D gene: -; clone size: -; CDR3 protein: CASRNTGSEGYTF; CDR3 DNA: TGTGCCAGCAGAAATACAGGGTCGGAAGGCTACACCTTC
J gene: TRBJ2-7; V gene: TRBV30; D gene: -; clone size: -; CDR3 protein: CAWSRGQGPAYEQYF; CDR3 DNA: TGTGCCTGGAGTAGGGGCCAGGGGCCCGCCTACGAGCAGTACTTC
J gene: TRBJ2-2; V gene: TRBV1; D gene: -; clone size: -; CDR3 protein: CTSSQGGSRTGELFF; CDR3 DNA: TGCACCAGCAGCCAAGGAGGGAGTAGGACCGGGGAGCTGTTTTTT
J gene: TRBJ2-7; V gene: TRBV19; D gene: TRBD1; clone size: -; CDR3 protein: CASSITAGQAYEQYF; CDR3 DNA: TGTGCCAGTAGTATAACGGCGGGACAGGCCTACGAGCAGTACTTC
J gene: TRBJ1-5; V gene: TRBV6-1; D gene: TRBD1; clone size: -; CDR3 protein: CASSQTGGGNQPQHF; CDR3 DNA: TGTGCCAGCAGCCAGACAGGGGGCGGCAATCAGCCCCAGCATTTT
J gene: TRBJ2-2; V gene: TRBV7-2; D gene: -; clone size: -; CDR3 protein: CASSSPYGTGELFF; CDR3 DNA: TGTGCCAGCAGCTCTCCTTACGGCACCGGGGAGCTGTTTTTT
J gene: TRBJ2-7; V gene: TRBV28; D gene: TRBD2; clone size: -; CDR3 protein: CASSYTSGRGEQYF; CDR3 DNA: TGTGCCAGCAGTTACACTAGCGGGAGGGGAGAGCAGTACTTC
J gene: TRBJ2-5; V gene: TRBV5-5; D gene: TRBD2; clone size: -; CDR3 protein: CASSLAGGPRETQYF; CDR3 DNA: TGTGCCAGCAGCTTGGCGGGAGGCCCAAGGGAGACCCAGTACTTC
J gene: TRBJ2-7; V gene: TRBV27; D gene: TRBD2; clone size: -; CDR3 protein: CASSSGLADYEQYF; CDR3 DNA: TGTGCCAGCAGTTCCGGACTAGCGGACTACGAGCAGTACTTC
J gene: TRBJ2-7; V gene: TRBV27; D gene: -; clone size: few; CDR3 protein: CASSSPQESYEQYF; CDR3 DNA: TGTGCCAGCAGTTCCCCACAGGAGTCCTACGAGCAGTACTTC
J gene: TRBJ2-3; V gene: TRBV5-1; D gene: -; clone size: -; CDR3 protein: CASSPSERWSSTDTQYF; CDR3 DNA: TGCGCCAGCAGCCCCTCGGAGCGATGGTCTAGCACAGATACGCAGTATTTT
J gene: TRBJ2-7; V gene: TRBV27; D gene: TRBD2; clone size: -; CDR3 protein: CASSPLATSGRDEQYF; CDR3 DNA: TGTGCCAGCAGTCCCCTGGCTACTAGCGGGAGGGACGAGCAGTACTTC
J gene: TRBJ2-7; V gene: TRBV7-3; D gene: TRBD2; clone size: once; CDR3 protein: CASSLHASGTYEQYF; CDR3 DNA: TGTGCCAGCAGCCTCCATGCTAGCGGGACCTACGAGCAGTACTTC
J gene: TRBJ2-1; V gene: TRBV9; D gene: -; clone size: once; CDR3 protein: CASSVLASGYNEQFF; CDR3 DNA: TGTGCCAGCAGCGTACTAGCTTCGGGGTACAATGAGCAGTTCTTC
J gene: TRBJ2-1; V gene: TRBV5-1; D gene: -; clone size: -; CDR3 protein: CASSLGQSSYNEQFF; CDR3 DNA: TGCGCCAGCAGCTTGGGACAGAGCTCCTACAATGAGCAGTTCTTC
J gene: TRBJ2-2; V gene: TRBV7-9; D gene: -; clone size: -; CDR3 protein: CASRPGSLGELFF; CDR3 DNA: TGTGCCAGCAGACCAGGGTCTCTCGGGGAGCTGTTTTTT
J gene: TRBJ2-7; V gene: TRBV6-1; D gene: -; clone size: once; CDR3 protein: CASSEGGPYEQYF; CDR3 DNA: TGTGCCAGCAGTGAAGGGGGCCCCTACGAGCAGTACTTC
J gene: TRBJ2-5; V gene: TRBV27; D gene: TRBD1; clone size: -; CDR3 protein: CASIPIGGQGYEKTQYF; CDR3 DNA: TGTGCCAGCATTCCGATAGGGGGACAGGGGTACGAAAAGACCCAGTACTTC
J gene: TRBJ1-2; V gene: TRBV18; D gene: TRBD1; clone size: few; CDR3 protein: CASSRVQGSSGYTF; CDR3 DNA: TGTGCCAGCTCACGCGTACAGGGGTCTAGTGGCTACACCTTC
J gene: TRBJ1-5; V gene: TRBV19; D gene: -; clone size: -; CDR3 protein: CASSIERGVGQPQHF; CDR3 DNA: TGTGCCAGTAGTATAGAGCGGGGAGTGGGTCAGCCCCAGCATTTT
J gene: TRBJ1-1; V gene: TRBV6-1; D gene: -; clone size: -; CDR3 protein: CASSTTGEAFF; CDR3 DNA: TGTGCCAGCAGTACGACAGGTGAAGCTTTCTTT
J gene: TRBJ1-2; V gene: TRBV7-9; D gene: -; clone size: few; CDR3 protein: CASSSPLRQDYGYTF; CDR3 DNA: TGTGCCAGCAGCTCCCCCCTACGACAGGACTATGGCTACACCTTC
J gene: TRBJ2-1; V gene: TRBV6-6; D gene: -; clone size: few; CDR3 protein: CASSRPGLSYNEQFF; CDR3 DNA: TGTGCCAGCAGTCGACCGGGATTATCCTACAATGAGCAGTTCTTC
J gene: TRBJ2-2; V gene: TRBV30; D gene: -; clone size: -; CDR3 protein: CAWSPADRNTGELFF; CDR3 DNA: TGTGCCTGGAGTCCTGCTGACAGGAACACCGGGGAGCTGTTTTTT
J gene: TRBJ2-3; V gene: TRBV4-3; D gene: -; clone size: once; CDR3 protein: CASSQENRVKDTQYF; CDR3 DNA: TGCGCCAGCAGCCAAGAAAACAGGGTCAAGGATACGCAGTATTTT
J gene: TRBJ2-1; V gene: TRBV7-3; D gene: TRBD1; clone size: -; CDR3 protein: CASSPGQGAGSFNEQFF; CDR3 DNA: TGTGCCAGCAGCCCCGGACAGGGGGCGGGTAGCTTCAATGAGCAGTTCTTC
J gene: TRBJ1-2; V gene: TRBV28; D gene: TRBD1; clone size: -; CDR3 protein: CASSLGQGLLGGYTF; CDR3 DNA: TGTGCCAGCAGTTTAGGACAGGGTTTACTCGGCGGCTACACCTTC
J gene: TRBJ2-2; V gene: TRBV6-1; D gene: -; clone size: -; CDR3 protein: CASRAGTNTGELFF; CDR3 DNA: TGTGCCAGCAGGGCAGGGACAAACACCGGGGAGCTGTTTTTT
J gene: TRBJ2-7; V gene: TRBV10-3; D gene: TRBD1; clone size: -; CDR3 protein: CAISESGQGVDYEQYF; CDR3 DNA: TGTGCCATCAGTGAGTCAGGACAGGGTGTCGACTACGAGCAGTACTTC
J gene: TRBJ1-2; V gene: TRBV9; D gene: -; clone size: -; CDR3 protein: CASSVEESGYGYTF; CDR3 DNA: TGTGCCAGCAGCGTAGAAGAGAGCGGGTATGGCTACACCTTC
J gene: TRBJ2-5; V gene: TRBV15; D gene: -; clone size: -; CDR3 protein: CATSRPLGGAETQYF; CDR3 DNA: TGTGCCACCAGCAGGCCGTTGGGGGGAGCAGAGACCCAGTACTTC
J gene: TRBJ1-1; V gene: TRBV5-6; D gene: -; clone size: -; CDR3 protein: CASSLGDTLRAFF; CDR3 DNA: TGTGCCAGCAGCTTGGGGGACACCCTCCGGGCTTTCTTT
J gene: TRBJ2-1; V gene: TRBV27; D gene: TRBD2; clone size: -; CDR3 protein: CASSLDGRAAEQFF; CDR3 DNA: TGTGCCAGCAGTTTGGACGGGAGGGCGGCTGAGCAGTTCTTC
J gene: TRBJ2-1; V gene: TRBV4-2; D gene: -; clone size: -; CDR3 protein: CASSQVASEYEQFF; CDR3 DNA: TGTGCCAGCAGCCAAGTGGCTAGCGAGTATGAGCAGTTCTTC
J gene: TRBJ1-5; V gene: TRBV4-1; D gene: -; clone size: -; CDR3 protein: CASSQVVAGAEQPQHF; CDR3 DNA: TGCGCCAGCAGCCAAGTTGTGGCAGGGGCGGAACAGCCCCAGCATTTT
J gene: TRBJ2-7; V gene: TRBV7-6; D gene: -; clone size: -; CDR3 protein: CASSSPAGSSYEQYF; CDR3 DNA: TGTGCCAGCAGCTCCCCGGCGGGGTCCTCCTACGAGCAGTACTTC
J gene: TRBJ2-1; V gene: TRBV10-3; D gene: -; clone size: -; CDR3 protein: CAIRSAPGSYNEQFF; CDR3 DNA: TGTGCCATCAGGAGCGCCCCGGGCTCCTACAATGAGCAGTTCTTC
J gene: TRBJ2-2; V gene: TRBV10-3; D gene: TRBD2; clone size: once; CDR3 protein: CAISESGSGYGELFF; CDR3 DNA: TGTGCCATCAGTGAGTCGGGTAGCGGGTACGGGGAGCTGTTTTTT
J gene: TRBJ1-4; V gene: TRBV27; D gene: -; clone size: -; CDR3 protein: CASSSRRTGTSGKLFF; CDR3 DNA: TGTGCCAGCAGTTCCAGGCGAACAGGAACGTCGGGAAAACTGTTTTTT
J gene: TRBJ2-2; V gene: TRBV6-5; D gene: -; clone size: -; CDR3 protein: CASSWRGNTGELFF; CDR3 DNA: TGTGCCAGCAGTTGGCGCGGGAACACCGGGGAGCTGTTTTTT
J gene: TRBJ2-3; V gene: TRBV7-8; D gene: TRBD2; clone size: -; CDR3 protein: CASSFETSVDTQYF; CDR3 DNA: TGTGCCAGCAGTTTCGAGACTAGCGTCGATACGCAGTATTTT
J gene: TRBJ1-5; V gene: TRBV2; D gene: TRBD1; clone size: -; CDR3 protein: CASTMDRGKNQPQHF; CDR3 DNA: TGTGCCAGCACTATGGACAGGGGGAAGAATCAGCCCCAGCATTTT
J gene: TRBJ2-5; V gene: TRBV7-6; D gene: TRBD2; clone size: -; CDR3 protein: CASSNLGLAGVETQYF; CDR3 DNA: TGTGCCAGCAGCAACCTCGGACTAGCGGGAGTAGAGACCCAGTACTTC
J gene: TRBJ2-1; V gene: TRBV2; D gene: TRBD2; clone size: -; CDR3 protein: CATVTSGNEQFF; CDR3 DNA: TGTGCCACCGTAACTAGCGGCAATGAGCAGTTCTTC
J gene: TRBJ1-2; V gene: TRBV7-8; D gene: TRBD1; clone size: once; CDR3 protein: CASSLRGQGRQYGYTF; CDR3 DNA: TGTGCCAGCAGCTTAAGGGGACAGGGGAGGCAATATGGCTACACCTTC
J gene: TRBJ1-2; V gene: TRBV6-5; D gene: TRBD1; clone size: -; CDR3 protein: CASSYELGTGDHGYTF; CDR3 DNA: TGTGCCAGCAGTTACGAGTTGGGGACAGGGGACCATGGCTACACCTTC
J gene: TRBJ1-5; V gene: TRBV6-5; D gene: TRBD1; clone size: -; CDR3 protein: CASSRTGGSQQPQHF; CDR3 DNA: TGTGCCAGCAGCCGGACAGGGGGCTCGCAGCAGCCCCAGCATTTT
J gene: TRBJ2-5; V gene: TRBV30; D gene: TRBD1; clone size: -; CDR3 protein: CAWSPWTGGAETQYF; CDR3 DNA: TGTGCCTGGAGCCCCTGGACAGGGGGCGCAGAGACCCAGTACTTC
J gene: TRBJ2-5; V gene: TRBV5-1; D gene: TRBD2; clone size: -; CDR3 protein: CASRWTSGSKETQYF; CDR3 DNA: TGCGCCAGCAGGTGGACTAGCGGGAGTAAGGAGACCCAGTACTTC
J gene: TRBJ1-1; V gene: TRBV6-1; D gene: -; clone size: -; CDR3 protein: CASSEQDTIEAFF; CDR3 DNA: TGTGCCAGCAGTGAACAGGATACCATTGAAGCTTTCTTT
J gene: TRBJ2-1; V gene: TRBV9; D gene: -; clone size: -; CDR3 protein: CASSSGRVPGEQFF; CDR3 DNA: TGTGCCAGCTCCTCGGGTAGGGTCCCGGGGGAGCAGTTCTTC
J gene: TRBJ1-1; V gene: TRBV9; D gene: -; clone size: -; CDR3 protein: CASSRGGVTEAFF; CDR3 DNA: TGTGCCAGCAGCCGGGGCGGGGTTACTGAAGCTTTCTTT
J gene: TRBJ2-7; V gene: TRBV5-4; D gene: -; clone size: -; CDR3 protein: CASSWGLQDLGDYEQYF; CDR3 DNA: TGTGCCAGCAGCTGGGGGCTACAGGATTTGGGCGACTACGAGCAGTACTTC